The 32 T cell receptor beta chains below were found in one sample sequenced in a study of blood T cells in healthy people across ages. With a J-beta primer mix and a sample-barcoded 5' primer, a second PCR ran about 7 to 11 cycles. One entry per CDR3 protein, called by TCRdb with MiXCR from the 5' RACE reads. The table shows about 830,000 distinct CDR3 sequences, with approximately 65% occurring only once. The sequenced sample was blood. The origin of the receptors is a man under 40 in good health.

This clonotype has just a few counts. The CDR3 region is CASSQLQSGVTQYF. As DNA, the CDR3 is TGTGCCAGCAGCCAACTTCAGTCGGGAGTGACCCAGTACTTC. The chain uses TRBV14 and TRBJ2-5; possibly TRBD2 for D (6 bases). V was shortened by 2 bases and J by 7 bases, with 14 bases between the two germline ends. Germline V gives CDR1 SGHDN, CDR2 FVKESK. CDR3 length equals 14 residues.

The chain has TRBV28 and TRBJ1-1; 9 bases are a match to TRBD1. This CDR3 has 13 amino acids. Germline V gene data show CDR1 as MDHEN and CDR2 as SYDVKM. Here the CDR3 DNA reads TGTGTTCTACAGGGGGCTACGAACACTGAAGCTTTCTTT. It is translated as CVLQGATNTEAFF.

This clonotype was observed a few times. This chain links TRBV2 with TRBJ2-3; 8 nucleotides align to TRBD1. The CDR3 extends over 15 amino acids. The germline gives CDR1 SNHLY, CDR2 FYNNEI. Trimming removed 5 bases from V and 0 bases from J; junction bases left unmatched: 4. CDR3 protein: CASSPRTGSTDTQYF. The CDR3 nucleotides are TGTGCCAGCAGTCCACGGACAGGGAGCACAGATACGCAGTATTTT. The whole variable domain, filled in from reference TRBV2 and TRBJ2-3, reads EPEVTQTPSHQVTQMGQEVILRCVPISNHLYFYWYRQILGQKVEFLVSFYNNEISEKSEIFDDQFSVERPDGSNFTLKIRSTKLEDSAMYFCASSPRTGSTDTQYFGPGTRLTVL.

V and J are TRBV4-3 and TRBJ1-2; 8 positions match TRBD1. Germline V gives CDR1 LGHNA, CDR2 YSLEER. This CDR3 contains 16 residues. V shed 0 bases and J 4 bases; nucleotides not matched to a gene: 7. The CDR3 sequence is CASSQEPGGLSYGYTF. The CDR3 nucleotides read TGCGCCAGCAGCCAAGAACCAGGGGGCCTTAGCTATGGCTACACCTTC.

This chain links TRBV29-1 with TRBJ2-5; 8 bases match TRBD2. The CDR3 loop spans 14 amino acids. Germline V lookup: CDR1 SQVTM, CDR2 ANQGSEA. V lost 3 bases and J lost 11; bases outside the gene matches: 14. In DNA, the CDR3 is TGCAGCGTTGATGTCGGGGGGGCCGCGGGTGAGCAGTACTTC. Translation gives CSVDVGGAAGEQYF.

The chain recombines TRBV14 with TRBJ1-1, with D unresolved. The CDR3 extends over 13 amino acids. Germline CDR1 and CDR2: SGHDN and FVKESK. V lost 7 bases and J lost 1, with 10 bases in between. The CDR3 loop is CASNMAGNTEAFF. The CDR3 nucleotides are TGTGCCAGCAACATGGCGGGGAACACTGAAGCTTTCTTT.

J is TRBJ2-3 and V is TRBV20-1, with a weak D call TRBD2 (6 bases). V dropped 1 base and J dropped 2 bases, with 13 bases sitting between them. CDR3 size: 15 residues. From germline, CDR1 is DFQATT and CDR2 SNEGSKA (reference sequence). The CDR3: CSARAPGRSTDTQYF. The CDR3 DNA reads as TGCAGTGCTAGAGCCCCCGGGAGATCCACAGATACGCAGTATTTT.

Worth noting for this clonotype: A much larger clone differs by one base, so this may be a read error. The gene calls are TRBV7-2 and TRBJ2-7; D call uncertain. Germline CDR1 is SGHTA and CDR2 is FQGNSA. CDR3 length: 13 amino acids. Trimming stripped 1 base from V and 2 bases from J, with 6 bases between. CDR3 region: CASSLDMAYEQYF. Written as DNA, the CDR3 is TGTGCCAGCAGCTTAGACATGGCCTACGAGCAGTACTTC.

CDR3 bases: TGTGCCAGCAGTGCCCCACAGAGCGGGGGAAGGGGGACCCAGTACTTC. The encoded protein is CASSAPQSGGRGTQYF. The chain combines TRBV12-3 or TRBV12-4 with TRBJ2-5; 8 bases fit TRBD2. With V trimmed by 5 bases and J by 7 bases, 15 bases remained unmatched. The CDR3 length is 16 residues.

The chain employs TRBV20-1 and TRBJ2-3; D tentatively reads TRBD1 or TRBD2 (6 bases each). V was shortened by 3 bases and J by 4 bases, with 11 bases between the two germline ends. Germline V gene data show CDR1 as DFQATT and CDR2 as SNEGSKA (reference sequence). The CDR3 totals 13 residues. The CDR3 DNA reads TGCAGTGCTAGGGCCGGGGGCGCAGATACGCAGTATTTT. Amino acids: CSARAGGADTQYF.

V gene TRBV12-3 or TRBV12-4 combines with J gene TRBJ2-3; maybe TRBD2 (6 bases). The CDR3 consists of 15 residues. V lost 5 bases and J lost 4, with 16 bases in between. Written as DNA, the CDR3 is TGTGCCAGCAGTATCAATCCAGCGGGCGCAGATACGCAGTATTTT. This translates into CASSINPAGADTQYF.

The sample holds one count of this clonotype. The rearrangement uses TRBV4-3 and TRBJ2-3, with 14 bases matching TRBD2. Germline CDR1 LGHNA, CDR2 YSLEER. V was clipped by 0 bases and J by 5 bases; unmatched bases: 10. The CDR3 extends over 19 amino acids. CDR3 loop: CASSQDHTRTSGGKDTQYF. DNA for the CDR3: TGCGCCAGCAGCCAAGATCATACGAGGACTAGCGGGGGGAAAGATACGCAGTATTTT.

The chain recombines TRBV29-1 with TRBJ2-1, with D perhaps matching TRBD1 (6 bases). The CDR3 totals 15 residues. Germline lookup yields CDR1 SQVTM and CDR2 ANQGSEA. V was shortened by 6 bases and J by 0 bases, with 15 bases between the two germline ends. The CDR3 DNA reads as TGCAGCGTCGCCGACAGGACCGTCTCCTACAATGAGCAGTTCTTC. Protein product: CSVADRTVSYNEQFF.

V usage is TRBV15 and J usage is TRBJ2-7, with TRBD1 matching 7 bases. With 1 base clipped from V and 4 bases from J, the junction kept 4 bases outside the gene matches. The CDR3 runs to 14 residues. The germline CDR1 and CDR2 sequences are LNHNV and YYDKDF (reference sequence). The CDR3 loop reads CATSRGGTDYEQYF. For the CDR3, the DNA is TGTGCCACCAGCAGAGGAGGGACAGATTACGAGCAGTACTTC. The full variable domain, its missing parts supplied by reference TRBV15 and TRBJ2-7, is DAMVIQNPRYQVTQFGKPVTLSCSQTLNHNVMYWYQQKSSQAPKLLFHYYDKDFNNEADTPDNFQSRRPNTSFCFLDIRSPGLGDTAMYLCATSRGGTDYEQYFGPGTRLTVT.

The gene calls are TRBV6-6 and TRBJ2-7; 14 nucleotides agree with TRBD2. With V trimmed by 0 bases and J by 10 bases, 5 bases remained unmatched. Looked up from germline, CDR1 is MNHNY and CDR2 is SVGAGI (reference sequence). This CDR3 region has 15 residues. CDR3 sequence reads: CASSYSGTSGGSQYF. Written as DNA, the CDR3 is TGTGCCAGCAGTTACTCAGGGACTAGCGGGGGCTCCCAGTACTTC.

The rearrangement links TRBV6-6 to TRBJ1-4, with D perhaps matching TRBD1 (5 bases). The germline V gene encodes CDR1 MNHNY and CDR2 SVGAGI (reference sequence). The CDR3 sequence is 14 residues long. Trimming cost V 2 bases and J 7 bases, with 11 bases left between them. The CDR3 DNA follows: TGTGCCAGCAGTTACGCCGGGGGGGTTGAAAAACTGTTTTTT. This codes for CASSYAGGVEKLFF.

The sample holds a few counts of this clonotype. The chain couples TRBV29-1 to TRBJ2-3, with TRBD1 matching over 7 bases. The germline V gene has CDR1 SQVTM and CDR2 ANQGSEA. Trimming at V came to 6 bases and at J to 4 bases, leaving 10 bases not matched to a gene. The CDR3 is 14 residues long. Written as DNA, the CDR3 is TGCAGCGTCTACACAGGGGCCTATCCAGATACGCAGTATTTT. It yields the protein CSVYTGAYPDTQYF.

The chain carries TRBV7-2 and TRBJ2-1, with TRBD2 as a possible D gene (6 bases). This CDR3 contains 16 residues. The germline V and J ends were trimmed by 0 bases and 0 bases, with 9 bases remaining between them. Germline V gene sequence: CDR1 SGHTA, CDR2 FQGNSA. CDR3 sequence reads: CASSLARGISYNEQFF. CDR3 bases: TGTGCCAGCAGCTTAGCACGGGGGATCTCCTACAATGAGCAGTTCTTC.

This sequence joins TRBV10-3 and TRBJ2-7; unclear D gene. The DNA end is more similar to TRBJ2-5, so the J call may be wrong. Germline V gene lookup returns CDR1 ENHRY and CDR2 SYGVKD. The CDR3 runs to 12 residues. The CDR3 reads CAISESLETQYF. In DNA, the CDR3 is TGTGCCATCAGTGAGTCGTTGGAGACCCAGTACTTC.

This clonotype was recorded only once. The chain employs TRBV3-1 and TRBJ2-4; 8 nucleotides line up with TRBD2. Near its end, the DNA agrees better with TRBJ2-5, so the J call may be wrong. This CDR3 is 15 amino acids long. Looked up from germline, CDR1 is LGHDT and CDR2 is YNNKEL (reference sequence). The CDR3 bases are TGTGCCAGCAGCCAAGATAGTAGCGGGGTGCAGACCCAGTACTTC. It translates to CASSQDSSGVQTQYF.

This clonotype was seen only a few times. This chain uses TRBV5-1 with TRBJ2-5; TRBD2 matches at 8 bases. The CDR3 sequence is 16 residues long. Germline lookup yields CDR1 SGHRS and CDR2 YFSETQ. The V and J ends lost 7 bases and 2 bases, in that order; junction bases with no gene match: 13. This chain's CDR3 is CASLPGSGAAQETQYF. The DNA for the CDR3 is TGCGCCAGCTTGCCCGGTAGCGGGGCGGCTCAAGAGACCCAGTACTTC.

A few counts support this clonotype. The genes are TRBV3-1 and TRBJ2-5; TRBD2 agrees at 9 bases. The CDR3 loop spans 16 amino acids. Germline lookup yields CDR1 LGHDT and CDR2 YNNKEL (reference sequence). J gave up 4 bases and V 4 bases, and 10 bases lay outside the gene matches. CDR3 sequence reads: CASSLSASGGSETQYF. DNA of the CDR3: TGTGCCAGCAGCCTCTCAGCCAGCGGGGGGTCAGAGACCCAGTACTTC.

The V gene is TRBV7-9, the J gene TRBJ2-1; D perhaps matches TRBD2 (5 bases). V was shortened by 5 bases and J by 8 bases, with 16 bases between the two germline ends. Germline V gene sequence: CDR1 SEHNR, CDR2 FQNEAQ (reference sequence). The CDR3 runs 14 residues. The CDR3 sequence is CASSAILLAHEQFF. DNA of the CDR3: TGTGCCAGCAGCGCAATACTCCTAGCACATGAGCAGTTCTTC. Complete variable domain (other parts from reference TRBV7-9 and TRBJ2-1): DTGVSQNPRHKITKRGQNVTFRCDPISEHNRLYWYRQTLGQGPEFLTYFQNEAQLEKSRLLSDRFSAERPKGSFSTLEIQRTEQGDSAMYLCASSAILLAHEQFFGPGTRLTVL.

The J gene is TRBJ2-5, the V gene TRBV3-1, with a weak D call TRBD1 (6 bases). The tail of the sequence fits TRBJ2-1 better, so the J call may be wrong. The CDR3 runs to 14 residues. Per germline, CDR1 LGHDT and CDR2 YNNKEL (reference sequence). The CDR3 DNA reads TGTGCCAGCAGCCAAGATGGGGGACAAGAGACCCAGTTCTTC. Protein product: CASSQDGGQETQFF.

This clonotype has more than one count but fewer than ten. This sequence joins TRBV7-6 and TRBJ2-7; TRBD2 might be the D (7 bases). The CDR3 runs to 16 residues. Trimming removed 5 bases at V and 7 bases at J, with 24 bases between. Germline CDR1 reads SGHVS; CDR2 reads FNYEAQ. The CDR3 sequence: CASSLSIWGGGREQYF. The CDR3 DNA sequence: TGTGCCAGCAGCCTAAGTATCTGGGGGGGCGGTCGGGAGCAGTACTTC.

V and J are TRBV5-1 and TRBJ2-7; TRBD1 agrees at 9 bases. The J call is in doubt because the DNA end fits TRBJ2-4 better. Germline loops: CDR1 SGHRS, CDR2 YFSETQ. The CDR3 sequence is 14 residues long. The CDR3 loop reads CASSGTGRADIQYF. CDR3 in DNA: TGCGCCAGCAGCGGGACAGGGAGGGCAGACATTCAGTACTTC.

This clonotype was found many times. The CDR3 sequence is CASTLGSYEQYF. The DNA for the CDR3 is TGTGCCAGCACCCTGGGGTCCTACGAGCAGTACTTC. The chain links TRBV28 to TRBJ2-7; D gene ambiguous. CDR1 and CDR2 from the germline V gene are MDHEN and SYDVKM. V lost 7 bases to trimming and J lost 1 base, with 8 bases between them. The CDR3 covers 12 residues. Looking up the rest from reference TRBV28 and TRBJ2-7 gives the full variable domain: DVKVTQSSRYLVKRTGEKVFLECVQDMDHENMFWYRQDPGLGLRLIYFSYDVKMKEKGDIPEGYSVSREKKERFSLILESASTNQTSMYLCASTLGSYEQYFGPGTRLTVT.

V gene TRBV7-8 combines with J gene TRBJ2-7; D is perhaps TRBD1 or TRBD2 (5 bases each). The J call may be mistaken, given a closer DNA end match to TRBJ2-5. Germline V gene data show CDR1 as SGHVS and CDR2 as FQNEAQ. This CDR3 contains 15 residues. The CDR3 bases are TGTGCCAGCAGCTTAGCTCGGGGCAGGCATGAGACCCAGTACTTC. Translation gives CASSLARGRHETQYF.

This clonotype was counted only a few times. The chain joins TRBV5-1 to TRBJ1-6; D call uncertain. The V and J ends lost 4 bases and 9 bases respectively, with 14 bases between them. Per the germline V gene, CDR1 is SGHRS and CDR2 is YFSETQ. This CDR3 has 14 residues. The CDR3 DNA sequence: TGCGCCAGCAGCGAGACATCCCCTGGTTCACCCCTCCACTTT. Its protein product is CASSETSPGSPLHF.

This clonotype was picked up one time. This chain links TRBV28 with TRBJ2-1, with TRBD2 matching 14 bases. Losses at the gene ends were 5 bases for V and 0 bases for J; bases not matched to a gene: 12. Germline CDR1 is MDHEN and CDR2 is SYDVKM. This CDR3 region has 20 residues. The CDR3 region is CASSPLGLAGGPSSYNEQFF. The DNA of the CDR3 is TGTGCCAGCAGTCCCCTAGGACTAGCGGGGGGCCCTAGCTCCTACAATGAGCAGTTCTTC. The full variable domain, rest sourced from reference TRBV28 and TRBJ2-1, is DVKVTQSSRYLVKRTGEKVFLECVQDMDHENMFWYRQDPGLGLRLIYFSYDVKMKEKGDIPEGYSVSREKKERFSLILESASTNQTSMYLCASSPLGLAGGPSSYNEQFFGPGTRLTVL.

The chain couples TRBV20-1 to TRBJ2-4, with 7 bases matching TRBD1. TRBJ2-7 explains the end of the DNA better; the J call may be wrong. Germline CDR1 DFQATT, CDR2 SNEGSKA (reference sequence). This CDR3 is built from 13 residues. CDR3 DNA sequence: TGCAGTGCCACAGGGGTGGACTCCTACGAGCAGTACTTC. This translates into CSATGVDSYEQYF.

The CDR3 DNA is TGCAGTGCAAACCCGAGGGGCTACGAGCAGTACTTC. Translated, it gives CSANPRGYEQYF. The chain has TRBV20-1 and TRBJ2-7; either TRBD1 or TRBD2 may supply D (5 bases each). Germline assignment: CDR1 DFQATT and CDR2 SNEGSKA (reference sequence). The V gene lost 6 bases and the J gene lost 3 bases, with 12 bases spanning the gap. The length of the CDR3 is 12 residues.